This paragraph covers one T cell receptor (beta chain) sequence. The data stem from a study of T cells after yellow fever vaccination. Using its own MiXCR run on the 5' RACE reads, TCRdb lists one record per CDR3 protein. Of under 300,000 distinct CDR3 sequences in the sample, 6.9% were seen once. In germline, CDR1 is LNHDA, CDR2 SQIVND (reference sequence). V gave up 3 bases and J gave up 3 bases; unmatched junction bases: 7. This CDR3 is built from 16 residues. The chain recombines TRBV19 with TRBJ2-7; the match to TRBD2 covers 11 bases. The sample consisted of CD4+ T cells sorted from PBMCs, taken 15 days after the yellow fever booster vaccination. This clonotype was obtained from a young man who received the YFV17D yellow fever vaccine. The CDR3 protein is CASSIPLAGGSYEQYF. The CDR3 coding sequence is TGTGCCAGTAGTATCCCCCTAGCGGGAGGAAGCTACGAGCAGTACTTC.